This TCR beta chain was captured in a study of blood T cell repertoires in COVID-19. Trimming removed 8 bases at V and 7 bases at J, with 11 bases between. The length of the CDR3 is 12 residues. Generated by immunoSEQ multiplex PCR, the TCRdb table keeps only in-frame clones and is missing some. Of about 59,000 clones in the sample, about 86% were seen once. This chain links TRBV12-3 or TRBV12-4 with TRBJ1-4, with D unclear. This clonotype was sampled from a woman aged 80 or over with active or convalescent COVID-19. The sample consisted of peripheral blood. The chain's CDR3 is CASSGAGEKLFF. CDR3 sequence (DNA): TGTGCCAGCTCCGGTGCGGGTGAAAAACTGTTTTTT.